This T cell receptor (gamma chain) was identified in a study of intestinal T cells in coeliac disease (dated by TCRdb to 2018 to 2021). About the investigation overall: In the TRG cohort, coeliac patients were much younger than controls, with a mean age of 16.0 years compared with about 55 years. The TCR-delta (TRD) cohort comprised duodenal biopsies from approximately 10 coeliac disease patients and approximately 10 non-coeliac controls. Duodenal biopsies from approximately 30 coeliac disease patients and some 19 non-coeliac controls were included in a second, larger TCR-gamma (TRG) cohort. General study outcomes and caveats: There was no way to tell repeated CDR3 amino acid sequences apart from PCR duplicates. FFPE-derived DNA was found to be relatively degraded, and loss of a proportion of TCR sequences in each sample was likely caused by this degradation. Clustering based on TRG put most of the roughly 54 biopsies (94.4%) in the right class, and the reported leave-one-out accuracy was roughly 87%. A significant age difference was observed between coeliac and control groups, although significant classification was not yielded by an age-split analysis. TRD kmer-based clustering correctly classified all 22 biopsies in training, with a reported leave-one-out accuracy of about 91%.

Trimming leaves V shorter by 0 bases and J shorter by 12 bases, with the junction holding 14 bases beyond the gene matches. The CDR3 measures 14 amino acids from cysteine to phenylalanine. The retained sequence is limited to the CDR3, 42 bases, with the frame set at the first base. Taken from the germline V gene (reference sequence), the CDR1 and CDR2 loops are VTNTFY and YDVSTARD. For each case, genomic DNA was extracted from ten 5-um FFPE scrolls with the QIAamp DNA FFPE tissue kit. To test whether coeliac disease could be classified from the TCR repertoire, the study used duodenal biopsies that were formalin-fixed paraffin-embedded, fully anonymised, and surplus to diagnostic needs. In regard to this clone: Its antigen is unknown. Base qualities are not recorded, but no much larger clone differs from it by a single base. Other DNA sequences of this sample code for an identical CDR3.

To prepare the library, multiplex PCR was applied. Instrument used: Ion Torrent PGM. The LymphoTrack kit, which has primers carrying Illumina adapters, was used to amplify TRG repertoires from roughly 220 ng of biopsy DNA. TRG amplicons were purified using AMPure XP beads, were quantified on a 2100 Bioanalyzer, and were pooled equimolarly. An Ion PGM instrument was used to sequence the TRG libraries. The original methods were these. Reads in which more than 10% of nucleotides fell below the per-patient third-quartile quality score were removed with FastX. Reads were aligned with IMGT/HighV-QUEST to assign V, D and J genes, identify CDR3 regions and assess functionality. Sequences were converted to amino acids, and every sequence predicted to be non-functional was removed. The CDR3s were broken into kmers both with and without positional annotation, PCA was run on the kmer frequencies, and the samples were clustered using every one of the 1023 combinations of PCs 1-10. Classification was validated by leave-one-out cross-validation, re-optimising parameters on the remaining samples each time. Shannon diversity was calculated using the vegan R package from repeated random subsamples equal to the lowest read count. Clonotypes were called again by TCRdb from the public reads via CATT, and duplicate nucleotide sequences were then merged into one entry. These V and J calls originate from TCRdb's pipeline instead of the authors' own analysis. The sample table records 1,500 to 2,000 gamma-chain clones; 45% to 50% of these occur just once. Roughly 8% of the sample belongs to the ten largest clones.

Sequencing was performed on a duodenal biopsy. This clonotype was sampled from a human donor with celiac disease. The chain links TRGV3 with TRGJ1 or TRGJ2. The nucleotide sequence reads TGTGCCACCTGGGACAGGCCAGGTGGGTTGGGGAAACTCTTT. The resulting protein is CATWDRPGGLGKLF.